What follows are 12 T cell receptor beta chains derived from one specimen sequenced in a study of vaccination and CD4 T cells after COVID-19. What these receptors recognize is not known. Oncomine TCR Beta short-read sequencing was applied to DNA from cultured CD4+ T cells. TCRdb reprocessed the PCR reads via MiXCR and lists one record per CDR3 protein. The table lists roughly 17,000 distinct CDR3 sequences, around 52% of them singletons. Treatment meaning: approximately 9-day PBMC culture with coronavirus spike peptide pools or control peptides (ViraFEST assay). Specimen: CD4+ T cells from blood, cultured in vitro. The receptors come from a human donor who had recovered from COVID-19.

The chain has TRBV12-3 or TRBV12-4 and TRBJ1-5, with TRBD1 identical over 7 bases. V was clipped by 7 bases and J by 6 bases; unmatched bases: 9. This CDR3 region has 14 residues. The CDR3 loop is CASTGQLQGQPQHF. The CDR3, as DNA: TGTGCCAGCACGGGACAGCTCCAGGGTCAGCCCCAGCATTTT.

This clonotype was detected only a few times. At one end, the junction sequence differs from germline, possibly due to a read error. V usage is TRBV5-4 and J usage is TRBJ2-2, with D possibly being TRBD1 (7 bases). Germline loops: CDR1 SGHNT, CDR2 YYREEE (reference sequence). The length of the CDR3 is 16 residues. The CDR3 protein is CASTLDRTGGTGELFF. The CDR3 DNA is TGTGCCAGCACCTTGGACCGGACAGGAGGGACCGGGGAGCTGTTTTTT.

In DNA, the CDR3 is TGTGCCAGCAGACCTGGGACACTAGGACCGAACACTGAAGCTTTCTTT. Protein product: CASRPGTLGPNTEAFF. This chain connects TRBV27 to TRBJ1-1; D is perhaps TRBD1 (6 bases). The CDR3 totals 16 residues. Germline-derived CDR1 and CDR2 are MNHEY and SMNVEV (reference sequence). Trimming removed 6 bases at V and 1 base at J, with 18 bases between.

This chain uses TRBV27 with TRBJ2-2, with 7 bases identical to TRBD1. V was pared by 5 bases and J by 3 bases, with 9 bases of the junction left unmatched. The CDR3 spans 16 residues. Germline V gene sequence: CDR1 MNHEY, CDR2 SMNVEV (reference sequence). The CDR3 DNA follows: TGTGCCAGCAGTCCCGCGGACAGGATCTACACCGGGGAGCTGTTTTTT. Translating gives CASSPADRIYTGELFF.

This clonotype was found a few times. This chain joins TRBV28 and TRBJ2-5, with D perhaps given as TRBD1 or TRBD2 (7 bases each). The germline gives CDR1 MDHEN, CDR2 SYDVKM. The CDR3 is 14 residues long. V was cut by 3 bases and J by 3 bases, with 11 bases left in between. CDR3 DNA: TGTGCCAGCAGTTTGGGAGGGGGCGAAGAGACCCAGTACTTC. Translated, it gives CASSLGGGEETQYF. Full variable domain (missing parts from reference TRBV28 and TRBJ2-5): DVKVTQSSRYLVKRTGEKVFLECVQDMDHENMFWYRQDPGLGLRLIYFSYDVKMKEKGDIPEGYSVSREKKERFSLILESASTNQTSMYLCASSLGGGEETQYFGPGTRLLVL.

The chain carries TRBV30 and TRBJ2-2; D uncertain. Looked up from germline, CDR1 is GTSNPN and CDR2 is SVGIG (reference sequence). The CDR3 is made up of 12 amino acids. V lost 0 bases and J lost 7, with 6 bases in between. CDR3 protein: CAWSVSYGELFF. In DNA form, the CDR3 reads TGTGCCTGGAGTGTATCTTACGGGGAGCTGTTTTTT.

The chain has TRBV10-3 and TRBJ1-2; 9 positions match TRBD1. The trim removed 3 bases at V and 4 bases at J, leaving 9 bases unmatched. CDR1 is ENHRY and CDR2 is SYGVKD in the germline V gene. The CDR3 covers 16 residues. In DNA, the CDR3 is TGTGCCATCAGTGATGCCCGGACAGGGGTATCCTATGGCTACACCTTC. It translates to CAISDARTGVSYGYTF.

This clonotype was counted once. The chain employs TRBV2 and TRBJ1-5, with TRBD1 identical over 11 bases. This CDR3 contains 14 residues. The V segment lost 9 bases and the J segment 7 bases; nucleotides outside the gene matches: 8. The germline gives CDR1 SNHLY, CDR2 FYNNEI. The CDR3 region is CASSPGQGEQPQHF. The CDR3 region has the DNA TGTGCCAGTTCCCCGGGACAGGGGGAACAGCCCCAGCATTTT.

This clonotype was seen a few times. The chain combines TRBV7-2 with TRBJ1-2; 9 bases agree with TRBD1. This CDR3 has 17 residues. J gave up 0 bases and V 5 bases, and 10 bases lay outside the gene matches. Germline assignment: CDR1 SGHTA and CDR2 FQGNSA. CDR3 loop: CASSPDRGEKANYGYTF. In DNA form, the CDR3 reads TGTGCCAGCAGCCCTGACAGGGGGGAAAAAGCTAACTATGGCTACACCTTC.

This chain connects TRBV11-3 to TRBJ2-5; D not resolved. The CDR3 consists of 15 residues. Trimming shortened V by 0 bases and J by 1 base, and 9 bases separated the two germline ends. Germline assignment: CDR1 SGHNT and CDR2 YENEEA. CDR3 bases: TGTGCCAGCAGCTTAGATGGGCTAGTCCAAGAGACCCAGTACTTC. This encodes CASSLDGLVQETQYF.

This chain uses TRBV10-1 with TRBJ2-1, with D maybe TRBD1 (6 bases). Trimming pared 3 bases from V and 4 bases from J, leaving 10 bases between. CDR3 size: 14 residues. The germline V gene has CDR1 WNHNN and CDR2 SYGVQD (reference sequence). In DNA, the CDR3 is TGCGCCAGCAGTGAAGGGGGATCATACAATGAGCAGTTCTTC. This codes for CASSEGGSYNEQFF.

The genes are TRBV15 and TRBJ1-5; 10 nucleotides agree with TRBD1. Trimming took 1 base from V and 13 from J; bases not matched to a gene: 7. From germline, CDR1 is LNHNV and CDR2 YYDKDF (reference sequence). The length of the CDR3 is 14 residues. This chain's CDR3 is CATSRGGRDRGQHF. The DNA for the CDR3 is TGTGCCACCAGCAGAGGGGGGAGGGACAGGGGACAGCATTTT.